Following are 15 T cell receptor beta chains from one sample sequenced in a study of beta chain features in type 1 diabetes. Reverse transcription of all isolated RNA meant that expressed TCRB transcripts were sequenced. Data came from immunoSEQ multiplex PCR; TCRdb stores just in-frame clones and leaves some out. Of tens of thousands of clones in the sample, around three fifths are singletons; the top ten hold 2.2%. The sample comprised Tregs from blood. The receptors derive from a woman aged 18-29 years in good health.

The CDR3 DNA sequence: TGCGCCAGCAGCTTCCTGGACAGGGAAACTGAAGCTTTCTTT. This sequence encodes CASSFLDRETEAFF. The chain employs TRBV5-1 and TRBJ1-1; the match to TRBD1 covers 8 bases. The CDR3 has 14 amino acids. Trimming took 2 bases from V and 5 from J; bases not matched to a gene: 5. Germline V CDR1 and CDR2: SGHRS, YFSETQ.

The chain carries TRBV6-6 and TRBJ1-2, with D hard to call. CDR1 and CDR2 from the germline V gene are MNHNY and SVGAGI (reference sequence). V lost 8 bases to trimming and J lost 4 bases, with 17 bases between them. This CDR3 spans 14 amino acids. CDR3 protein: CASSSAHFSYGYTF. In DNA form, the CDR3 reads TGTGCCAGCTCCTCAGCGCACTTCTCCTATGGCTACACCTTC.

This clone was seen only a few times. The rearrangement links TRBV2 to TRBJ2-1, with D perhaps matching TRBD1 (6 bases). CDR1 is SNHLY and CDR2 is FYNNEI in the germline V gene. The V gene lost 6 bases and the J gene lost 2 bases, with 11 bases spanning the gap. CDR3 size: 14 residues. CDR3 in amino acids: CASSTQGAYNEQFF. Here the CDR3 DNA reads TGTGCCAGCAGCACACAGGGAGCCTACAATGAGCAGTTCTTC.

This clone came up a few times. The V gene is TRBV7-9, the J gene TRBJ1-1; 8 nucleotides agree with TRBD1. The CDR3 is made up of 9 amino acids. After removal of 10 bases from V and 8 bases from J, the junction contained 0 bases not matched to a gene. Per germline, CDR1 SEHNR and CDR2 FQNEAQ (reference sequence). The CDR3 loop is CATGGEAFF. In DNA form, the CDR3 reads TGTGCCACAGGGGGCGAAGCTTTCTTT.

This clone was picked up a small number of times. V gene TRBV19 combines with J gene TRBJ1-3, with 9 nucleotides matching TRBD1. CDR3 length: 17 residues. In germline, CDR1 is LNHDA, CDR2 SQIVND (reference sequence). The junction had 7 bases not matched to a gene; V was cut back by 3 bases and J by 1 base. CDR3 DNA sequence: TGTGCCAGTAGTATTCCCCCCGGACAGGGGTCTGGAAACACCATATATTTT. The encoded protein is CASSIPPGQGSGNTIYF.

CDR3 nucleotide sequence: TGCGCCAGCAGCCGCAATCAGGGGCAGGGAAAGAACACTGAAGCTTTCTTT. Residues: CASSRNQGQGKNTEAFF. The rearrangement uses TRBV4-1 and TRBJ1-1; the D gene is possibly TRBD1 (6 bases). Between the trimmed V and J ends, which lost 4 bases and 1 base, there was a span of 19 bases. The CDR3 spans 17 residues. CDR1 is MGHRA, CDR2 YSYEKL, per germline.

V usage is TRBV7-2 and J usage is TRBJ2-1; TRBD2 matches at 13 bases. V shed 5 bases and J 9 bases; nucleotides not matched to a gene: 7. This CDR3 is 15 amino acids long. Looked up from germline, CDR1 is SGHTA and CDR2 is FQGNSA. The CDR3 sequence is CASSHGLAGVAEQFF. CDR3 sequence (DNA): TGTGCCAGCAGCCACGGACTAGCGGGAGTTGCTGAGCAGTTCTTC. Drawing the rest from reference TRBV7-2 and TRBJ2-1, the complete variable domain is GAGVSQSPSNKVTEKGKDVELRCDPISGHTALYWYRQSLGQGLEFLIYFQGNSAPDKSGLPSDRFSAERTGGSVSTLTIQRTQQEDSAVYLCASSHGLAGVAEQFFGPGTRLTVL.

This clone was observed a handful of times. The chain joins TRBV19 to TRBJ2-3, with D possibly matching TRBD2 (6 bases). Germline CDR1 reads LNHDA; CDR2 reads SQIVND (reference sequence). V was clipped by 7 bases and J by 0 bases, with 23 bases between them. The CDR3 has 18 residues. As DNA, the CDR3 is TGTGCCAGTAAAGCTCGTGGAACTAGCTTCCCGAGCACAGATACGCAGTATTTT. Translated: CASKARGTSFPSTDTQYF.

The chain links TRBV7-8 to TRBJ1-2; 9 bases are a match to TRBD1. The CDR3 contains 14 residues. V trimming: 4 bases; J trimming: 5 bases; junction bases outside the gene matches: 5. Per the germline V gene, CDR1 is SGHVS and CDR2 is FQNEAQ. The DNA for the CDR3 is TGTGCCAGCAGCTCCGGGACAGGGACATATGGCTACACCTTC. Residues: CASSSGTGTYGYTF.

J is TRBJ1-6 and V is TRBV18; perhaps TRBD1 as D (6 bases). The CDR3 spans 14 residues. Trimming shortened V by 3 bases and J by 5 bases, and 8 bases separated the two germline ends. Germline values: CDR1 KGHSH, CDR2 LQKENI. DNA of the CDR3: TGTGCCAGCTCACCGAGACAGGATAATTCACCCCTCCACTTT. It codes for CASSPRQDNSPLHF.

This clone was picked up a small number of times. The chain employs TRBV5-1 and TRBJ2-7; D remains unclear. The V and J ends lost 0 bases and 5 bases respectively, with 9 bases between them. Germline V gives CDR1 SGHRS, CDR2 YFSETQ. The CDR3 is 13 residues long. The CDR3 protein is CASSLGLYNEQYF. The DNA for the CDR3 is TGCGCCAGCAGCTTGGGACTCTACAACGAGCAGTACTTC.

The genes are TRBV18 and TRBJ2-7; 11 nucleotides agree with TRBD1. The V gene's germline CDR1 is KGHSH and CDR2 LQKENI. The CDR3 extends over 14 amino acids. J gave up 3 bases and V 11 bases, and 9 bases lay outside the gene matches. The CDR3 DNA follows: TGTGCCTCATCCGGGACAGGGGGATTCTACGAGCAGTACTTC. Translating it yields CASSGTGGFYEQYF.

Only a few counts were recorded for this clone. V usage is TRBV27 and J usage is TRBJ1-1; 8 bases match TRBD1. The CDR3 length is 16 residues. Germline V lookup: CDR1 MNHEY, CDR2 SMNVEV (reference sequence). Trimming at V came to 2 bases and at J to 2 bases, leaving 7 bases not matched to a gene. CDR3 in amino acids: CASSLRGQGFNTEAFF. CDR3 DNA: TGTGCCAGCAGTTTACGAGGACAGGGATTCAACACTGAAGCTTTCTTT.

DNA of the CDR3: TGTGCCTGGAGCCAGTCGCCAGCGGGGATTCAGTACTTC. Protein: CAWSQSPAGIQYF. V is TRBV30 and J is TRBJ2-4, with 7 bases identical to TRBD2. The germline V gene has CDR1 GTSNPN and CDR2 SVGIG (reference sequence). The CDR3 is 13 amino acids. Trimming took 3 bases from V and 10 from J; bases not matched to a gene: 9.

The chain uses TRBV2 and TRBJ1-2, with 7 bases aligning to TRBD1. V shed 6 bases, J shed 8 bases, and the junction held 6 bases outside the gene matches. CDR1 SNHLY and CDR2 FYNNEI come from the germline V gene. This CDR3 is 12 amino acids long. CDR3: CASSPGGWGYTF. CDR3 nucleotides: TGTGCCAGCAGCCCAGGGGGGTGGGGCTACACCTTC.